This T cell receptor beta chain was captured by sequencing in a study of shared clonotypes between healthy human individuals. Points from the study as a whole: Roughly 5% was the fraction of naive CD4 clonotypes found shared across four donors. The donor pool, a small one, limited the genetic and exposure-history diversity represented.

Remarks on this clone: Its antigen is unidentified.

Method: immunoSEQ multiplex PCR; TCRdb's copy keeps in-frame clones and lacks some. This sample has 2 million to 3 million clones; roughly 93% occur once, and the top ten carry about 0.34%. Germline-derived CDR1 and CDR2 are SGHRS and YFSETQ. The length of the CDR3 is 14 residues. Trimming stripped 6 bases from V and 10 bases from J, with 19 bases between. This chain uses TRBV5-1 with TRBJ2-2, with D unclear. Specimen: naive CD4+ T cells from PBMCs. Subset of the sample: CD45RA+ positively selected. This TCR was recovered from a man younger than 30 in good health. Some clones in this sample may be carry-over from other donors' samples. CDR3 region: CASMVGLVFAELFF. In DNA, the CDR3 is TGCGCCAGCATGGTGGGCCTTGTATTCGCGGAGCTGTTTTTT.